A selection of T cell receptor beta chains follows, all from one sample in a study of shared clonotypes between healthy human individuals. Produced via immunoSEQ multiplex PCR; TCRdb's table is partial and in-frame only. The sample has 2 million to 2.5 million clones, around 95% seen once. Sequenced: naive CD4+ T cells sorted from blood. These TCRs come from a man aged 18-30 years in good health. The CDR3 runs from the conserved cysteine through the conserved F or W. Fields, in order: V gene, D gene, clone size, J gene, CDR3 protein, CDR3 DNA. A D gene is named only where the DNA matches it firmly. Size values are once, few and many counts, or a class for expanded clones, and some rows have none.

TRBV5-4	NA	once	TRBJ1-1	CASSLAGTPSEAFF	TGTGCCAGCAGCTTGGCAGGGACCCCCAGTGAAGCTTTCTTT
TRBV10-3	TRBD1	NA	TRBJ2-3	CAIGQGAPLDTQYF	TGTGCCATCGGACAGGGGGCCCCGCTAGATACGCAGTATTTT
TRBV7-2	TRBD1	NA	TRBJ2-2	CASSLDRGLWELFF	TGTGCCAGCAGCTTGGACAGGGGGCTGTGGGAGCTGTTTTTT
TRBV7-2	NA	NA	TRBJ2-5	CASSPVGQGNGETQYF	TGTGCCAGCAGCCCCGTGGGGCAGGGGAATGGAGAGACCCAGTACTTC
TRBV2	NA	NA	TRBJ2-5	CASSPGGETQYF	TGTGCCAGCTCTCCAGGGGGGGAGACCCAGTACTTC
TRBV9	TRBD2	NA	TRBJ2-2	CASSQIAGGGTGELFF	TGTGCCAGCAGCCAGATAGCGGGAGGGGGAACCGGGGAGCTGTTTTTT
TRBV19	NA	NA	TRBJ1-6	CASSVRGPSHSPLHF	TGTGCCAGTAGTGTCCGGGGTCCGAGTCATTCACCCCTCCACTTT
TRBV7-6	NA	few	TRBJ2-7	CASSNGPAYEQYF	TGTGCCAGCAGCAATGGGCCTGCCTACGAGCAGTACTTC
TRBV7-9	NA	once	TRBJ2-1	CASSLASGNEQFF	TGTGCCAGCAGCTTAGCCTCGGGGAATGAGCAGTTCTTC
TRBV5-1	TRBD1	NA	TRBJ2-4	CASSRWTGGALDIQYF	TGCGCCAGCAGCCGATGGACAGGGGGCGCGTTGGACATTCAGTACTTC
TRBV5-1	NA	NA	TRBJ1-3	CASSSDGTSGNTIYF	TGCGCCAGCAGCTCGGACGGAACCTCTGGAAACACCATATATTTT
TRBV25-1	NA	NA	TRBJ2-7	CASSASGTPNYEQYF	TGTGCCAGCAGCGCCTCCGGGACCCCGAACTACGAGCAGTACTTC
TRBV28	NA	NA	TRBJ1-5	CASRRTALVQPQHF	TGTGCCAGCAGGAGGACAGCACTCGTTCAGCCCCAGCATTTT
TRBV29-1	TRBD1	NA	TRBJ1-2	CSVEGGDRVSSGTF	TGCAGCGTTGAAGGTGGGGACAGGGTTAGTTCGGGCACCTTC
TRBV6-6	TRBD1	NA	TRBJ1-6	CASRPGQYYNSPLHF	TGTGCCAGCAGACCGGGACAGTATTATAATTCACCCCTCCACTTT
TRBV7-2	TRBD2	NA	TRBJ2-7	CASSLSSGGSSYEQYF	TGTGCCAGCAGCTTATCTAGCGGAGGAAGCTCCTACGAGCAGTACTTC
TRBV5-1	NA	NA	TRBJ1-2	CASSFSRGDHYGYTF	TGCGCCAGCAGCTTTTCACGCGGGGATCACTATGGCTACACCTTC
TRBV27	NA	NA	TRBJ1-2	CASAHTWDNYGYTF	TGTGCCAGCGCACACACCTGGGATAACTATGGCTACACCTTC
TRBV2	NA	NA	TRBJ2-2	CASSESGAGELFF	TGTGCCAGCAGTGAATCAGGGGCCGGGGAGCTGTTTTTT
TRBV18	NA	NA	TRBJ1-1	CASSQGQTSREAFF	TGTGCCAGCTCACAAGGGCAGACGAGCCGTGAAGCTTTCTTT
TRBV7-2	NA	NA	TRBJ2-7	CASSFTGGSYEQYF	TGTGCCAGCAGCTTTACTGGAGGATCCTACGAGCAGTACTTC
TRBV28	TRBD1	NA	TRBJ2-2	CASDRADTGELFF	TGTGCCAGCGACAGGGCGGACACCGGGGAGCTGTTTTTT
TRBV7-2	NA	NA	TRBJ2-7	CASSLEGGNYEQYF	TGTGCCAGCAGCTTAGAGGGCGGAAACTACGAGCAGTACTTC
TRBV5-1	TRBD1	NA	TRBJ2-5	CASSLTGSLETQYF	TGCGCCAGCAGCCTGACAGGGTCCCTGGAGACCCAGTACTTC